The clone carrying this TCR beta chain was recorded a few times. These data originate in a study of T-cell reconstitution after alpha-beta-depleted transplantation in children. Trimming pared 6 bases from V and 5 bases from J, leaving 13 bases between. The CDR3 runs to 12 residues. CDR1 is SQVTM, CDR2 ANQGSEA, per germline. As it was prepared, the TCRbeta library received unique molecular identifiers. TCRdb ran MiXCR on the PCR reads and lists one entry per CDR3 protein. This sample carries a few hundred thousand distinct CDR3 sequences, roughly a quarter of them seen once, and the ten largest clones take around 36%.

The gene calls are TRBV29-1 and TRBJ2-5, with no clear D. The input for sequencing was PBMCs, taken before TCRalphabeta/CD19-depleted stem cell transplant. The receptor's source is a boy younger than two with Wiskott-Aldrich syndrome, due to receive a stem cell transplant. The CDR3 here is CSVPVLGETQYF. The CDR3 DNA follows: TGCAGCGTCCCCGTCCTTGGGGAGACCCAGTACTTC.